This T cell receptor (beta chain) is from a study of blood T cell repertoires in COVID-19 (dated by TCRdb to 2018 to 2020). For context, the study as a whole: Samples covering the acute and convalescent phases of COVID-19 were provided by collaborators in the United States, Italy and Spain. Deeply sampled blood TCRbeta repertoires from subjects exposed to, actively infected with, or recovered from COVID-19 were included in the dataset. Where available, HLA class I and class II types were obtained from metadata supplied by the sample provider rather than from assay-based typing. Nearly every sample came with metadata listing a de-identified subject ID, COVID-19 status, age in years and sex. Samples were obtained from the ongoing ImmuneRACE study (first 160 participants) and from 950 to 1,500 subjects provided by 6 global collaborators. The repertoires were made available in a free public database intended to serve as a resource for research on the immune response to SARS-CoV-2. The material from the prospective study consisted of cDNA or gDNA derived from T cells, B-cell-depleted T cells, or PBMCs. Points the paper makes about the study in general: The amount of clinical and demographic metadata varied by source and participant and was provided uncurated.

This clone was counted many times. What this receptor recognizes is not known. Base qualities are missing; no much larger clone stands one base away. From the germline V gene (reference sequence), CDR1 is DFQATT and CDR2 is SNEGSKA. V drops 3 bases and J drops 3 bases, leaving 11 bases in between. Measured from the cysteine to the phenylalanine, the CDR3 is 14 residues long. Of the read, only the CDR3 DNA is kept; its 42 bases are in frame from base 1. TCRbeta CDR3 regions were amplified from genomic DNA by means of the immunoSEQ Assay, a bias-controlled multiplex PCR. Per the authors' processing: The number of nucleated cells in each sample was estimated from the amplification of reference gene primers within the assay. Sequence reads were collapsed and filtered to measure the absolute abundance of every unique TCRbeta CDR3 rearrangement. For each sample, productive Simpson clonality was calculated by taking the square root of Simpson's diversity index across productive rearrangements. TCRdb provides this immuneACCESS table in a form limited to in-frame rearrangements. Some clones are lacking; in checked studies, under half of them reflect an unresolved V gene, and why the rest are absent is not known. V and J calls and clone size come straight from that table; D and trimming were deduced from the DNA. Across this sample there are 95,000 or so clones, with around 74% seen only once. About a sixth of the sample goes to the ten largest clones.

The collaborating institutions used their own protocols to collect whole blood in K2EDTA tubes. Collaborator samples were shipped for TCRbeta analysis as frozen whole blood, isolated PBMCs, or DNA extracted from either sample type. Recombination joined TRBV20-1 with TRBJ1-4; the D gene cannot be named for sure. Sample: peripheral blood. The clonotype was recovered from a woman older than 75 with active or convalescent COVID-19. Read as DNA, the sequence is TGCAGTGCTAGTGGCGGCCAGTCTAATGAAAAACTGTTTTTT. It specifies CSASGGQSNEKLFF.